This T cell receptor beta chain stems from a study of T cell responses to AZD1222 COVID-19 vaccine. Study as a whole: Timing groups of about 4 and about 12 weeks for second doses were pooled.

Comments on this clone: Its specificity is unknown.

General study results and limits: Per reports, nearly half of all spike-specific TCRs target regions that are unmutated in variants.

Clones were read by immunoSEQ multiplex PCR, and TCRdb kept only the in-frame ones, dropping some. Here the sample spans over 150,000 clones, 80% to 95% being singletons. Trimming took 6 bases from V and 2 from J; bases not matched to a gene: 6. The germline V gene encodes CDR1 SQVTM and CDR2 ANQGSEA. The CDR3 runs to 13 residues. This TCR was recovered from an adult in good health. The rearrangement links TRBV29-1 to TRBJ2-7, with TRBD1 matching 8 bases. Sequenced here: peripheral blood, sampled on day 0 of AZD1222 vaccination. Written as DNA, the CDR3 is TGCAGCGTAGAGGACAGGGCAACCTACGAGCAGTACTTC. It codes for CSVEDRATYEQYF.